Below are 21 T cell receptor beta chains sequenced from a single sample in a study of low-dose radiotherapy and immunotherapy resistance in tumors. Priming of first-strand cDNA relied on TRAV- and TRBV-specific primers (covering alpha and beta chains). A constant-region primer paired with the V-primer adapter amplified TCRs over about 19 PCR cycles. Each CDR3 protein is one row after TCRdb ran MiXCR on the reads. Found here are roughly 90,000 distinct CDR3 sequences, roughly 20% of them singletons; the top ten hold about 13%. The sample's time point: after trial treatment. Noted treatment: LDRT plus nivolumab, ipilimumab, low-dose cyclophosphamide and aspirin (RACIN trial). The material was PBMCs, obtained after low-dose radiotherapy plus immunotherapy. Receptors were obtained from a female donor with ovarian cancer.

Ten or more counts support this clonotype. The chain is built from TRBV13 and TRBJ2-1; TRBD2 aligns across 16 bases. CDR3 length: 16 residues. The germline gives CDR1 PRHDT, CDR2 FYEKMQ (reference sequence). After removal of 5 bases from V and 4 bases from J, the junction contained 2 bases not matched to a gene. CDR3 protein: CASSQGLAGGYNEQFF. DNA for the CDR3: TGTGCCAGCAGCCAGGGACTAGCGGGAGGGTACAATGAGCAGTTCTTC.

This clonotype has at least ten counts. The chain links TRBV20-1 to TRBJ1-4; D possibly corresponds to TRBD1 (6 bases). CDR3 size: 15 residues. Between the trimmed V and J ends, which lost 0 bases and 8 bases, there was a span of 16 bases. The germline CDR1 and CDR2 sequences are DFQATT and SNEGSKA (reference sequence). CDR3 amino acids: CSARDQGSVDEKLFF. For the CDR3, the DNA is TGCAGTGCTAGAGATCAGGGGAGTGTGGACGAAAAACTGTTTTTT.

This clonotype was detected many times. This chain links TRBV14 with TRBJ1-1; D remains unclear. V was clipped by 1 base and J by 3 bases, with 3 bases between them. The CDR3 covers 12 residues. Germline values: CDR1 SGHDN, CDR2 FVKESK. CDR3 DNA sequence: TGTGCCAGCAGCCAAGCGGACACTGAAGCTTTCTTT. This encodes CASSQADTEAFF.

This clonotype has at least ten counts. The junction and the germline gene differ at one end; a read error may be behind it. V usage is TRBV9 and J usage is TRBJ2-1; D possibly corresponds to TRBD2 (5 bases). Germline CDR1 reads SGDLS; CDR2 reads YYNGEE. This CDR3 spans 14 amino acids. CDR3: CASGVDPLGDEQFF. The DNA of the CDR3 is TGTGCCAGCGGCGTAGACCCCCTCGGGGATGAGCAGTTCTTC.

The gene calls are TRBV30 and TRBJ1-2; no definite D call. V dropped 5 bases and J dropped 5 bases, with 12 bases sitting between them. This CDR3 region has 12 residues. The V gene's germline CDR1 is GTSNPN and CDR2 SVGIG (reference sequence). In DNA, the CDR3 is TGTGCCTGGGCCACGGTCGCTTATGGCTACACCTTC. It is translated as CAWATVAYGYTF.

In this sample, this clonotype turned up many times. V gene TRBV10-3 combines with J gene TRBJ1-3; D ambiguous. The ends were cut back, 4 bases at V and 4 bases at J, with 8 bases in the middle. CDR1 and CDR2 from the germline V gene are ENHRY and SYGVKD. This CDR3 contains 13 residues. The DNA of the CDR3 is TGTGCCATCAGTGGTCAGAGGGGAAACACCATATATTTT. This sequence encodes CAISGQRGNTIYF.

This clonotype was found a few times. The chain joins TRBV20-1 to TRBJ1-5, with 10 bases fitting TRBD1. V dropped 2 bases and J dropped 2; count of bases not matched to a gene: 6. The CDR3 loop spans 16 amino acids. Germline CDR1 is DFQATT and CDR2 is SNEGSKA (reference sequence). The CDR3 reads CSARPDRGRRNQPQHF. The CDR3 region has the DNA TGCAGTGCTAGACCTGACAGGGGGCGTCGCAATCAGCCCCAGCATTTT.

This clonotype was seen repeatedly, ten times or more. V gene TRBV5-4 combines with J gene TRBJ2-2, with 9 positions matching TRBD1. With V trimmed by 0 bases and J by 4 bases, 10 bases remained unmatched. CDR3 length: 18 amino acids. CDR1 is SGHNT, CDR2 YYREEE, per germline (reference sequence). Here the CDR3 reads CASSLGQGERRGTGELFF. The CDR3 DNA reads TGTGCCAGCAGCTTGGGACAGGGGGAAAGAAGGGGCACCGGGGAGCTGTTTTTT.

This clonotype came up many times. The rearrangement uses TRBV30 and TRBJ2-7; D uncertain. Trimming took off 1 base at V and 0 bases at J, with 7 bases between the two ends. There are 13 residues in the CDR3. Germline values: CDR1 GTSNPN, CDR2 SVGIG (reference sequence). The CDR3 nucleotides read TGTGCCTGGAGTGGCGGACCCTCCTACGAGCAGTACTTC. Its translation is CAWSGGPSYEQYF.

This clonotype showed up many times. The rearrangement links TRBV29-1 to TRBJ2-7; TRBD1 aligns across 7 bases. This CDR3 is built from 15 residues. In germline, CDR1 is SQVTM, CDR2 ANQGSEA. Trimming took 0 bases from V and 2 from J; bases not matched to a gene: 7. The CDR3 loop is CSVEDPGQLPYEQYF. The CDR3 DNA sequence: TGCAGCGTTGAAGACCCGGGACAGTTACCCTACGAGCAGTACTTC.

Concerning this clonotype itself: The DNA is omitted, as the CDR3 cannot be located on it reliably, and the CDR3 follows TCRdb's listing. The gene calls are TRBV5-8 and TRBJ2-2; the table gives TRBD1 as D, unverified against the DNA. Germline V gene sequence: CDR1 SGHTS, CDR2 YDEGEE. The CDR3 spans 16 residues, counting both ends. CDR3: CASNFVQGITGELFFF.

This clonotype was found many times. V is TRBV11-2 and J is TRBJ1-2; D is possibly TRBD1 (5 bases). CDR1 is SGHAT, CDR2 FQNNGV, per germline. There are 12 residues in the CDR3. V dropped 1 base and J dropped 8 bases, with 8 bases sitting between them. In DNA form, the CDR3 reads TGTGCCAGCAGCTTAGGGGGGGTCGGCTACACCTTC. This translates into CASSLGGVGYTF.

This clonotype was seen many times. The rearrangement joins TRBV9 to TRBJ2-5; D gene unclear. The V gene's germline CDR1 is SGDLS and CDR2 YYNGEE. V dropped 5 bases and J dropped 5 bases, with 1 base sitting between them. The CDR3 runs 9 residues. The CDR3 nucleotides are TGTGCCAGCAGGGAGACCCAGTACTTC. Encoded protein: CASRETQYF.

This chain links TRBV12-3 or TRBV12-4 with TRBJ1-1, with TRBD1 matching 8 bases. Losses at the gene ends were 5 bases for V and 1 base for J; bases not matched to a gene: 15. This CDR3 contains 18 residues. CDR3 bases: TGTGCCAGCAGTAACGTCCGGACAGGGAGTAGGAGGAACACTGAAGCTTTCTTT. Translated, it gives CASSNVRTGSRRNTEAFF.

Many counts were recorded for this clonotype. This chain connects TRBV6-1 to TRBJ2-7, with D possibly TRBD1 on 6 matching bases. From germline, CDR1 is MNHNS and CDR2 SASEGT. This CDR3 contains 15 residues. Trimming removed 1 base at V and 4 bases at J, with 14 bases between. The CDR3 DNA is TGTGCCAGCAGTGAAGTCGCAGGGGCGGATTACGAGCAGTACTTC. Translation gives CASSEVAGADYEQYF.

This clonotype occurred many times. The gene calls are TRBV2 and TRBJ1-4, with D uncertain. Germline-derived CDR1 and CDR2 are SNHLY and FYNNEI. The ends were cut back, 5 bases at V and 4 bases at J, with 17 bases in the middle. The CDR3 loop spans 16 amino acids. In nucleotides, the CDR3 is TGTGCCAGCAGTAATCCCCCCGGGTGGAATAATGAAAAACTGTTTTTT. Translated, it gives CASSNPPGWNNEKLFF.

This clonotype was recorded many times. The V call is TRBV5-5, the J call TRBJ2-1, with D hard to call. Germline CDR1 reads SGHKS; CDR2 reads YYEKEE (reference sequence). The CDR3 consists of 13 residues. V lost 0 bases, J lost 2 bases, and 3 bases lay in between. CDR3 loop: CASSLGAYNEQFF. CDR3 nucleotide sequence: TGTGCCAGCAGCTTGGGGGCCTACAATGAGCAGTTCTTC.

This clonotype was observed many times. V and J are TRBV9 and TRBJ2-3, with 8 bases lining up with TRBD2. The V gene end was trimmed by 0 bases and the J gene end by 8 bases; junction bases not matched to a gene: 5. This CDR3 is 14 amino acids long. Germline CDR1 reads SGDLS; CDR2 reads YYNGEE. The CDR3 protein is CASSVEDGRGTQYF. The CDR3, as DNA: TGTGCCAGCAGCGTAGAGGACGGGAGGGGTACGCAGTATTTT.

This clonotype was counted at least ten times. The chain combines TRBV20-1 with TRBJ1-5; 7 bases are a match to TRBD1. V was clipped by 3 bases and J by 4 bases; unmatched bases: 6. Germline V gene data show CDR1 as DFQATT and CDR2 as SNEGSKA (reference sequence). CDR3 size: 14 residues. CDR3 residues: CSASPLTGNQPQHF. The CDR3 coding sequence is TGCAGTGCTAGCCCCTTGACAGGGAATCAGCCCCAGCATTTT.

This clonotype has a count of ten or more. The chain joins TRBV7-9 to TRBJ2-1; a weak D match, TRBD2 (5 bases). This CDR3 has 18 residues. The germline CDR1 and CDR2 sequences are SEHNR and FQNEAQ (reference sequence). Trimming pared 5 bases from V and 0 bases from J, leaving 20 bases between. The CDR3: CASSPPQRLTGSYNEQFF. The CDR3 DNA reads as TGTGCCAGCAGCCCCCCCCAACGACTAACGGGCTCCTACAATGAGCAGTTCTTC.

This clonotype is medium-sized within its sample. The V gene is TRBV5-4, the J gene TRBJ2-1, with D maybe TRBD1 (6 bases). This CDR3 region has 16 residues. The V end lost 7 bases, the J end lost 0 bases, and 17 bases lay between the germline ends. Germline V gene sequence: CDR1 SGHNT, CDR2 YYREEE (reference sequence). This CDR3 reads CASSRGGQSSYNEQFF. CDR3 nucleotide sequence: TGTGCCAGCTCCAGGGGCGGACAAAGCTCCTACAATGAGCAGTTCTTC.